The rows below give T cell receptor beta chains drawn from one sample of a study of OX40 agonist ivuxolimab in advanced cancers. Sequenced by immunoSEQ multiplex PCR; TCRdb stores in-frame clones only, minus some. The sample carries some 60,000 clones, about 87% recorded once. The input for sequencing was CD4+ or CD8+ T cells sorted from blood, taken in a trial of the OX40 agonist ivuxolimab. Every receptor here comes from an adult with an advanced solid tumor such as melanoma, head and neck, liver or kidney cancer. The CDR3 runs from the conserved cysteine through the conserved F or W. A D gene is named only where the DNA matches it firmly. Where a row states a size, it is once, few, many or the class of an expanded clone; other rows omit it.

d_call: TRBD1
v_call: TRBV10-3
j_call: TRBJ2-7
clone_size: .
cdr3_aa: CAIRTGETSSYEQYF
cdr3_nt: TGTGCCATCCGGACAGGCGAGACCAGTTCCTACGAGCAGTACTTC

d_call: .
v_call: TRBV4-1
j_call: TRBJ2-2
clone_size: .
cdr3_aa: CASSQAGTARAGELFF
cdr3_nt: TGCGCCAGCAGCCAAGCCGGGACCGCGCGGGCCGGGGAGCTGTTTTTT

d_call: TRBD1
v_call: TRBV6-5
j_call: TRBJ2-1
clone_size: once
cdr3_aa: CASSYSGTGCNEQFF
cdr3_nt: TGTGCCAGCAGTTACTCCGGGACAGGGTGCAATGAGCAGTTCTTC

d_call: TRBD1
v_call: TRBV6-1
j_call: TRBJ2-7
clone_size: .
cdr3_aa: CASSASGTGGYEQYF
cdr3_nt: TGTGCCAGCAGTGCAAGCGGGACAGGGGGCTACGAGCAGTACTTC

d_call: TRBD2
v_call: TRBV5-1
j_call: TRBJ2-1
clone_size: .
cdr3_aa: CASSMTSGRNNEQFF
cdr3_nt: TGCGCCAGCAGCATGACTAGCGGGAGAAACAATGAGCAGTTCTTC

d_call: TRBD2
v_call: TRBV7-2
j_call: TRBJ2-7
clone_size: .
cdr3_aa: CASSVGTSGPLYEQYF
cdr3_nt: TGTGCCAGCAGCGTCGGGACTAGCGGGCCCCTCTACGAGCAGTACTTC

d_call: .
v_call: TRBV18
j_call: TRBJ2-5
clone_size: .
cdr3_aa: CASSPEETQYF
cdr3_nt: TGTGCCAGCTCACCGGAAGAGACCCAGTACTTC

d_call: .
v_call: TRBV2
j_call: TRBJ2-7
clone_size: .
cdr3_aa: CASSETGDYEQYF
cdr3_nt: TGTGCCAGCAGTGAAACTGGAGACTACGAGCAGTACTTC

d_call: .
v_call: TRBV11-1
j_call: TRBJ1-5
clone_size: .
cdr3_aa: CASSLEGSNQPQHF
cdr3_nt: TGTGCCAGCAGCTTAGAAGGCTCCAATCAGCCCCAGCATTTT

d_call: TRBD1
v_call: TRBV2
j_call: TRBJ2-1
clone_size: .
cdr3_aa: CASRRTGGNYNEQFF
cdr3_nt: TGTGCCAGCAGAAGGACAGGGGGCAACTACAATGAGCAGTTCTTC

d_call: TRBD2
v_call: TRBV5-1
j_call: TRBJ2-1
clone_size: .
cdr3_aa: CASSLEASGGSNSYNEQFF
cdr3_nt: TGCGCCAGCAGCTTGGAGGCTAGCGGGGGATCAAATTCCTACAATGAGCAGTTCTTC

d_call: .
v_call: TRBV18
j_call: TRBJ2-1
clone_size: .
cdr3_aa: CASSPIPSVPNNEQFF
cdr3_nt: TGTGCCAGCTCACCAATACCCTCGGTTCCCAACAATGAGCAGTTCTTC

d_call: .
v_call: TRBV28
j_call: TRBJ1-1
clone_size: .
cdr3_aa: CASGTSQDGDPNTEAFF
cdr3_nt: TGTGCCAGCGGAACATCACAGGATGGTGACCCGAACACTGAAGCTTTCTTT

d_call: .
v_call: TRBV12-1
j_call: TRBJ2-2
clone_size: .
cdr3_aa: CASSYSGTGELFF
cdr3_nt: TGTGCCAGCAGCTATTCGGGCACCGGGGAGCTGTTTTTT

d_call: .
v_call: TRBV21-1
j_call: TRBJ1-5
clone_size: .
cdr3_aa: CASSTYPPGTGFEQPQHF
cdr3_nt: TGTGCCAGCAGCACGTATCCCCCCGGGACAGGGTTTGAACAGCCCCAGCATTTT

d_call: .
v_call: TRBV7-3
j_call: TRBJ2-1
clone_size: .
cdr3_aa: CASSLSDSLKYNEQFF
cdr3_nt: TGTGCCAGCAGCTTATCGGACAGCCTAAAATACAATGAGCAGTTCTTC

d_call: .
v_call: TRBV25-1
j_call: TRBJ2-3
clone_size: .
cdr3_aa: CASSDDGRPGTDTQYF
cdr3_nt: TGTGCCAGCAGTGATGATGGTAGGCCGGGCACAGATACGCAGTATTTT

d_call: .
v_call: TRBV28
j_call: TRBJ1-1
clone_size: .
cdr3_aa: CASSLITEAFF
cdr3_nt: TGTGCCAGCAGTTTGATTACTGAAGCTTTCTTT

d_call: .
v_call: TRBV19
j_call: TRBJ1-2
clone_size: .
cdr3_aa: CASTLDGYGYTF
cdr3_nt: TGTGCCAGTACCTTAGACGGTTATGGCTACACCTTC

d_call: .
v_call: TRBV2
j_call: TRBJ2-7
clone_size: .
cdr3_aa: CASQRDISYEQYF
cdr3_nt: TGTGCCAGCCAAAGGGACATCTCCTACGAGCAGTACTTC

d_call: .
v_call: TRBV2
j_call: TRBJ2-3
clone_size: .
cdr3_aa: CASLEDGSDTQYF
cdr3_nt: TGTGCCAGCTTAGAGGACGGGAGCGATACGCAGTATTTT

d_call: .
v_call: TRBV4-3
j_call: TRBJ2-2
clone_size: .
cdr3_aa: CASSQVVYGAGGTGELFF
cdr3_nt: TGCGCCAGCAGCCAAGTAGTATATGGAGCGGGCGGGACCGGGGAGCTGTTTTTT

d_call: TRBD1
v_call: TRBV28
j_call: TRBJ2-7
clone_size: few
cdr3_aa: CASNPPGTGDVQYF
cdr3_nt: TGTGCCAGCAATCCCCCCGGGACAGGTGATGTGCAGTACTTC

d_call: TRBD2
v_call: TRBV10-3
j_call: TRBJ2-7
clone_size: few
cdr3_aa: CASTRGLAGVRSYEQYF
cdr3_nt: TGTGCCTCGACAAGGGGGCTAGCGGGAGTGCGCTCCTACGAGCAGTACTTC

d_call: TRBD1
v_call: TRBV9
j_call: TRBJ1-1
clone_size: few
cdr3_aa: CASSQFDRDTEAFF
cdr3_nt: TGTGCCAGCAGCCAATTTGACAGGGACACTGAAGCTTTCTTT

d_call: .
v_call: TRBV7-9
j_call: TRBJ2-3
clone_size: .
cdr3_aa: CASSLTGTDTQYF
cdr3_nt: TGTGCCAGCAGCTTGACAGGCACAGATACGCAGTATTTT

d_call: .
v_call: TRBV4-1
j_call: TRBJ2-4
clone_size: .
cdr3_aa: CASSHGPKNIQYF
cdr3_nt: TGCGCCAGCAGCCATGGACCCAAAAACATTCAGTACTTC

d_call: TRBD2
v_call: TRBV10-3
j_call: TRBJ2-1
clone_size: .
cdr3_aa: CAITRTSGGSSNEQFF
cdr3_nt: TGTGCCATCACTCGGACTAGCGGGGGTTCCTCCAATGAGCAGTTCTTC

d_call: .
v_call: TRBV4-1
j_call: TRBJ2-7
clone_size: .
cdr3_aa: CASSLLLGQGDEQYF
cdr3_nt: TGCGCCAGCAGCCTCCTTCTGGGCCAGGGAGATGAGCAGTACTTC